One sample yielded the 18 T cell receptor beta chains listed below, sequenced in a study of shared clonotypes between healthy human individuals. Data came from immunoSEQ multiplex PCR; TCRdb stores just in-frame clones and leaves some out. Found here are 2,500,000 or so clones, less than 95% of them singletons; the top ten hold 0.3% to 0.4%. Sequenced: naive CD4+ T cells from PBMCs. Documented subset: CD45RA+ positively selected. The receptor set was obtained from a man aged 18 to 29 in good health. Some clones in this sample may be carry-over from other donors' samples.

The chain is built from TRBV21-1 and TRBJ1-5; TRBD1, the table's D call, lacks a check against the DNA. TRBV21-1 is reported as a pseudogene. The CDR3 has 15 amino acids. CDR3 DNA: TGTGCCAGCAAGATACAGGGTTATGGCAATCAGCCCCAGCATTTT. Protein: CASKIQGYGNQPQHF.

This clone was counted a single time. In nucleotides, the CDR3 is TGTGCCAGCATCCGGGACAAGGCCTACAATGAGCAGTTCTTC. Protein sequence: CASIRDKAYNEQFF. This chain links TRBV6-1 with TRBJ2-1; a weak D match, TRBD1 (6 bases). CDR3 length: 14 amino acids. The V gene lost 7 bases and the J gene lost 2 bases, with 12 bases spanning the gap. The germline gives CDR1 MNHNS, CDR2 SASEGT.

The CDR3 loop reads CASSTGQHQETQYF. The CDR3 DNA follows: TGCGCCAGCAGTACAGGACAGCACCAAGAGACCCAGTACTTC. The chain joins TRBV10-1 to TRBJ2-5, with D possibly matching TRBD1 (6 bases). Germline V lookup: CDR1 WNHNN, CDR2 SYGVQD (reference sequence). V was cut by 5 bases and J by 0 bases, with 10 bases left in between. This CDR3 is 14 amino acids long.

The chain couples TRBV19 to TRBJ1-1; no reliable D call. This CDR3 contains 12 residues. Trimming left V 4 bases short and J 3 bases short, with 6 bases between. From germline, CDR1 is LNHDA and CDR2 SQIVND (reference sequence). Here the CDR3 reads CASSTRDTEAFF. As DNA, the CDR3 is TGTGCCAGTAGTACCCGGGACACTGAAGCTTTCTTT. Complete variable domain (other parts from reference TRBV19 and TRBJ1-1): DGGITQSPKYLFRKEGQNVTLSCEQNLNHDAMYWYRQDPGQGLRLIYYSQIVNDFQKGDIAEGYSVSREKKESFPLTVTSAQKNPTAFYLCASSTRDTEAFFGQGTRLTVV.

The chain carries TRBV6-1 and TRBJ2-1; perhaps TRBD2 as D (5 bases). The CDR3 has 15 amino acids. V lost 6 bases to trimming and J lost 2 bases, with 14 bases between them. From germline, CDR1 is MNHNS and CDR2 SASEGT. The CDR3 is CASRVTGIPYNEQFF. CDR3 nucleotides: TGTGCCAGCAGAGTCACCGGGATCCCCTACAATGAGCAGTTCTTC.

The V call is TRBV18, the J call TRBJ2-2; TRBD1 agrees at 8 bases. The germline CDR1 and CDR2 sequences are KGHSH and LQKENI. V lost 3 bases, J lost 3 bases, and 6 bases stayed unmatched. The CDR3 runs to 16 residues. The CDR3 coding sequence is TGTGCCAGCTCACCCCCCGGACAGGGAGACACCGGGGAGCTGTTTTTT. Protein product: CASSPPGQGDTGELFF.

This chain links TRBV2 with TRBJ2-3; D is perhaps TRBD1 (5 bases). This CDR3 has 14 amino acids. The germline CDR1 and CDR2 sequences are SNHLY and FYNNEI. The ends were cut back, 8 bases at V and 2 bases at J, with 14 bases in the middle. The CDR3 nucleotides read TGTGCCAGCGCAGGGCTTGCTGCCACAGATACGCAGTATTTT. It yields the protein CASAGLAATDTQYF.

With respect to this clone: The sample carries other DNA sequences with the same CDR3. The gene calls are TRBV28 and TRBJ1-5; a weak D match, TRBD1 (5 bases). This CDR3 has 12 amino acids. The germline V and J ends were trimmed by 6 bases and 2 bases, with 5 bases remaining between them. CDR1 and CDR2 (germline): MDHEN, SYDVKM. This CDR3 reads CASRQGNQPQHF. The CDR3 DNA follows: TGTGCCAGCAGACAGGGCAATCAGCCCCAGCATTTT.

This clone appeared once. No DNA is shown, since the ends of the CDR3 on it are uncertain; the CDR3 is the one TCRdb lists. The chain employs TRBV18 and TRBJ2-1; TRBD2, the table's D call, lacks a check against the DNA. Ends included, the CDR3 has 20 residues. Germline assignment: CDR1 KGHSH and CDR2 LQKENI. The CDR3 reads CASSLRAGTSGSSGWNEQFF.

The chain uses TRBV6-1 and TRBJ1-1; a weak D match, TRBD1 (6 bases). The CDR3 runs 12 residues. CDR1 and CDR2 from the germline V gene are MNHNS and SASEGT. The V end was cut by 8 bases, the J end by 5 bases, with 12 bases between. CDR3 nucleotide sequence: TGTGCCAGCGGGCGAAGGGGGACTGAAGCTTTCTTT. The encoded protein is CASGRRGTEAFF.

The rearrangement links TRBV6-5 to TRBJ2-5, with TRBD2 matching 8 bases. This CDR3 is 15 amino acids long. Trimming took 3 bases from V and 4 from J; bases not matched to a gene: 7. The germline V gene encodes CDR1 MNHEY and CDR2 SVGAGI. The CDR3 here is CASSYGGTRGETQYF. The CDR3 nucleotides are TGTGCCAGCAGTTATGGCGGGACTAGAGGAGAGACCCAGTACTTC.

The chain combines TRBV28 with TRBJ2-1; D possibly uses TRBD1 or TRBD2 (5 bases each). In germline, CDR1 is MDHEN, CDR2 SYDVKM. Trimming took 3 bases from V and 3 from J, leaving 12 bases between them. The CDR3 is 15 residues long. CDR3 nucleotide sequence: TGTGCCAGCAGTTTTATGGGACCGCACTACAATGAGCAGTTCTTC. It yields the protein CASSFMGPHYNEQFF.

V usage is TRBV25-1 and J usage is TRBJ1-3; D is unclear. The CDR3 extends over 14 amino acids. Looked up from germline, CDR1 is MGHDK and CDR2 is SYGVNS. The ends were cut back, 3 bases at V and 2 bases at J, with 8 bases in the middle. The CDR3 reads CASSEAGAGNTIYF. DNA for the CDR3: TGTGCCAGCAGTGAGGCCGGGGCTGGAAACACCATATATTTT.

This chain connects TRBV19 to TRBJ2-2, with D perhaps given as TRBD1 or TRBD2 (6 bases each). The ends were cut back, 6 bases at V and 3 bases at J, with 17 bases in the middle. The CDR3 is made up of 16 amino acids. Germline-derived CDR1 and CDR2 are LNHDA and SQIVND (reference sequence). In nucleotides, the CDR3 is TGTGCCAGTAGGGAAGAGGGGGGACGGTACACCGGGGAGCTGTTTTTT. Translated: CASREEGGRYTGELFF.

The V and J genes are TRBV13 and TRBJ1-3; D perhaps matches TRBD1 (5 bases). This CDR3 region has 17 residues. Germline V lookup: CDR1 PRHDT, CDR2 FYEKMQ (reference sequence). V shed 5 bases and J shed 1 base, with 18 bases lying between them. The CDR3 DNA reads as TGTGCCAGCAGCCCCCGGGGGGGGGTCTTGTCTGGAAACACCATATATTTT. It specifies CASSPRGGVLSGNTIYF.

This clone appeared once. The chain carries TRBV29-1 and TRBJ1-3; D gene ambiguous. Germline-derived CDR1 and CDR2 are SQVTM and ANQGSEA. The V end lost 1 base, the J end lost 4 bases, and 8 bases lay between the germline ends. CDR3 length equals 13 residues. CDR3 coding DNA: TGCAGCGTTGAAGGGCCGTGGGGAAACACCATATATTTT. Amino acid sequence: CSVEGPWGNTIYF.

This clone was seen more than once but under ten times. The chain links TRBV16 to TRBJ1-2; D remains unclear. The V and J ends lost 0 bases and 0 bases respectively, with 2 bases between them. The length of the CDR3 is 13 residues. Germline CDR1 and CDR2: KGHSY and FQNENV. The CDR3 region is CASSQSTNYGYTF. CDR3 nucleotide sequence: TGTGCCAGCAGCCAATCAACTAACTATGGCTACACCTTC.

V and J are TRBV18 and TRBJ1-2, with TRBD1 matching 11 bases. Unmatched junction bases numbered 7, after V lost 4 bases and J lost 6 bases. Looked up from germline, CDR1 is KGHSH and CDR2 is LQKENI. This CDR3 region has 15 residues. CDR3 region: CASSQGQGASNGYTF. CDR3 coding DNA: TGTGCCAGCTCACAAGGACAGGGGGCGTCGAATGGCTACACCTTC.